This is a list of T cell receptor beta chains from one sample in a study of control samples from healthy donors and cancer patients. Data came from immunoSEQ multiplex PCR; TCRdb stores just in-frame clones and leaves some out. This table holds tens of thousands of clones, about 85% found once. Sequencing was performed on blood. The receptors were gathered from a man aged 25 to 40 in good health. CDR3s include the opening cysteine and the closing phenylalanine or tryptophan. D genes are given only for firm matches. Clone size is stated in some rows and not others, as once, few, many or a class when expanded.

clone_size	v_call	cdr3_length	j_call	d_call	cdr3_aa	cdr3_nt
.	TRBV7-9	14	TRBJ1-6	TRBD1	CASRSDRMNSPLHF	TGTGCCAGCAGATCGGACAGGATGAACTCACCCCTCCACTTT
.	TRBV6-5	12	TRBJ1-4	.	CASSYAGNKLFF	TGTGCCAGCAGTTACGCTGGGAATAAACTGTTTTTT
.	TRBV27	14	TRBJ2-1	.	CASSLLAGPNEQFF	TGTGCCAGCAGTTTACTCGCAGGGCCGAATGAGCAGTTCTTC
.	TRBV3-1/TRBV3-2	13	TRBJ1-5	.	CASSPKNNQPQHF	TGTGCCAGCAGCCCGAAAAACAATCAGCCCCAGCATTTT
.	TRBV10-2	16	TRBJ2-7	TRBD1	CASSDQGARRAYEQYF	TGCGCCAGCAGTGACCAGGGGGCGCGACGGGCCTACGAGCAGTACTTC
.	TRBV10-2	15	TRBJ2-7	TRBD1	CATKNEGQDFYEQYF	TGCGCCACCAAAAACGAGGGACAGGACTTTTACGAGCAGTACTTC
.	TRBV3-1/TRBV3-2	15	TRBJ2-3	.	CASSQGGPGTDTQYF	TGTGCCAGCAGCCAAGGGGGACCCGGCACAGATACGCAGTATTTT
.	TRBV30	16	TRBJ2-3	TRBD2	CAWSGRGLAGSDTQYF	TGTGCCTGGAGTGGTCGAGGTCTAGCGGGGAGTGATACGCAGTATTTT
.	TRBV25-1	13	TRBJ2-3	.	CAAHSGRTDTQYF	TGTGCCGCCCATTCGGGTCGCACAGATACGCAGTATTTT
once	TRBV21-1	19	TRBJ1-5	.	CASSKKPPPFDRGLQPQHF	TGTGCCAGCAGCAAAAAACCGCCCCCCTTTGACAGGGGGCTCCAGCCCCAGCATTTT
.	TRBV3-1/TRBV3-2	18	TRBJ2-7	TRBD2	CASSRRRSGFRSSYEQYF	TGTGCCAGCAGCCGACGTCGTAGCGGGTTCAGGAGCTCCTACGAGCAGTACTTC
few	TRBV5-1	13	TRBJ1-1	TRBD1	CASSLNRGLEAFF	TGCGCCAGCAGCCTCAACAGGGGGCTTGAAGCTTTCTTT
.	TRBV12-3/TRBV12-4	12	TRBJ1-2	.	CASSSGVRGYTF	TGTGCCAGCAGTTCGGGGGTTCGGGGCTACACCTTC
.	TRBV7-9	13	TRBJ1-2	.	CASSLGGGYGYTF	TGTGCCAGCAGCCTCGGGGGTGGCTATGGCTACACCTTC
once	TRBV14	15	TRBJ2-5	.	CASSRNLGDQETQYF	TGTGCCAGCAGCCGCAACCTCGGGGATCAAGAGACCCAGTACTTC
once	TRBV30	16	TRBJ2-1	TRBD1	CAWSTRVFRGHNEQFF	TGTGCCTGGAGTACCCGGGTATTCAGGGGGCACAATGAGCAGTTCTTC
.	TRBV6-1	17	TRBJ2-1	TRBD2	CASSGLSGGSSYNEQFF	TGTGCCAGCAGTGGACTTAGCGGGGGGAGCTCCTACAATGAGCAGTTCTTC
.	TRBV5-5	15	TRBJ1-4	.	CASSKAGTGNEKLFF	TGTGCCAGCAGTAAGGCCGGTACAGGTAATGAAAAACTGTTTTTT
.	TRBV2	13	TRBJ2-5	.	CASSVDGPETQYF	TGTGCCAGCAGTGTCGATGGGCCGGAGACCCAGTACTTC
.	TRBV15	14	TRBJ1-1	.	CATSARQLNTEAFF	TGTGCCACCAGCGCTAGACAGCTGAACACTGAAGCTTTCTTT
.	TRBV6-4	14	TRBJ1-1	.	CATRELAENTEAFF	TGTGCCACCCGGGAATTGGCCGAGAACACTGAAGCTTTCTTT
.	TRBV2	11	TRBJ1-4	.	CASTPRSKLFF	TGTGCCAGCACCCCCAGGAGTAAACTGTTTTTT
.	TRBV15	13	TRBJ1-1	.	CATSRGAGTEAFF	TGTGCCACCAGCAGAGGTGCAGGGACTGAAGCTTTCTTT
.	TRBV9	18	TRBJ1-5	.	CASSVDSTAGAPWQPQHF	TGTGCCAGCAGCGTGGACTCGACGGCAGGGGCCCCCTGGCAGCCCCAGCATTTT